A single sample is the source of the 11 T cell receptor beta chains below, sequenced in a study of blood T cell repertoires in COVID-19 (dated by TCRdb to 2020 to 2021). The library was generated by the immunoSEQ multiplex PCR assay. TCRdb mirrors the immuneACCESS table, restricted to in-frame sequences. Some clones are absent from its copies; in checked studies, under half trace to an unresolved V gene, and the reason for the others is unknown. Recorded for this sample are just over 650,000 clones; around 89% of them occurred a single time. In total, the top ten clones hold roughly 0.25% of the sample. Sample: peripheral blood. The receptors shown here come from a young woman with acute or convalescent COVID-19.

The rearrangement joins TRBV21-1 to TRBJ2-3; TRBD1 was called by the table and not checked on the DNA. TRBV21-1 is recorded as a pseudogene. The CDR3 has 15 amino acids. This chain's CDR3 is CASSKLQACTDTQYF. The CDR3 DNA reads TGTGCCAGCAGCAAATTACAGGCCTGCACAGATACGCAGTATTTT.

This clone was seen a few times. Other nucleotide sequences in the sample specify the same CDR3. J is TRBJ1-1 and V is TRBV7-2, with a tentative D call TRBD1 (6 bases). The CDR3 runs to 15 residues. The germline V gene has CDR1 SGHTA and CDR2 FQGNSA. Trimming shortened V by 3 bases and J by 1 base, and 12 bases separated the two germline ends. CDR3: CASSLAGQRNTEAFF. Here the CDR3 DNA reads TGTGCCAGCAGCTTGGCTGGACAGAGGAACACTGAAGCTTTCTTT.

The chain carries TRBV6-5 and TRBJ2-1; the match to TRBD1 covers 7 bases. V shed 9 bases, J shed 3 bases, and the junction held 11 bases outside the gene matches. From germline, CDR1 is MNHEY and CDR2 SVGAGI. The CDR3 contains 15 residues. CDR3 bases: TGTGCCAGTTCTTCGGACAGGTCGCTCTACAATGAGCAGTTCTTC. Amino acids: CASSSDRSLYNEQFF.

The rearrangement joins TRBV5-6 to TRBJ1-4; D might be TRBD1 (6 bases). The V gene lost 5 bases and the J gene lost 5 bases, with 13 bases spanning the gap. CDR3 size: 14 residues. Germline loops: CDR1 SGHDT, CDR2 YYEEEE. Here the CDR3 DNA reads TGTGCCAGCAGAGCACAGGGCTCGAATGAAAAACTGTTTTTT. This gives the protein CASRAQGSNEKLFF.

This clone has just one count. The gene calls are TRBV5-1 and TRBJ2-7; no firm D call. V was cut by 5 bases and J by 0 bases, with 9 bases left in between. Germline CDR1 and CDR2: SGHRS and YFSETQ. The CDR3 is made up of 13 amino acids. For the CDR3, the DNA is TGCGCCAGCAGAACACAGAGCTCCTACGAGCAGTACTTC. As protein: CASRTQSSYEQYF. Using reference TRBV5-1 and TRBJ2-7 for the parts outside the CDR3, the full variable domain is KAGVTQTPRYLIKTRGQQVTLSCSPISGHRSVSWYQQTPGQGLQFLFEYFSETQRNKGNFPGRFSGRQFSNSRSEMNVSTLELGDSALYLCASRTQSSYEQYFGPGTRLTVT.

The gene calls are TRBV25-1 and TRBJ1-2, with D uncertain. Germline V gene data show CDR1 as MGHDK and CDR2 as SYGVNS. The CDR3 covers 12 residues. With 0 bases removed from V and 7 bases from J, the gap between germline ends came to 6 bases. The CDR3 here is CASSEYGSGYTF. CDR3 in DNA: TGTGCCAGCAGTGAATATGGGAGTGGCTACACCTTC.

This clone has just one count. The gene calls are TRBV30 and TRBJ2-1; a weak D match, TRBD2 (5 bases). CDR1 GTSNPN and CDR2 SVGIG come from the germline V gene (reference sequence). The CDR3 is 13 amino acids. The V end lost 3 bases, the J end lost 4 bases, and 10 bases lay between the germline ends. CDR3 DNA sequence: TGTGCCTGGAGCCTACTAGGGTACAATGAGCAGTTCTTC. Translation gives CAWSLLGYNEQFF.

V usage is TRBV5-1 and J usage is TRBJ1-2; TRBD1 matches 7 bases. Germline CDR1 and CDR2: SGHRS and YFSETQ. The CDR3 totals 14 residues. After removal of 4 bases from V and 9 bases from J, the junction contained 12 bases not matched to a gene. CDR3: CASSGTGALESYTF. Here the CDR3 DNA reads TGCGCCAGCAGCGGAACAGGGGCTCTCGAGAGCTACACCTTC.

This rearrangement joins TRBV28 to TRBJ1-2, with D maybe TRBD1 (5 bases). The CDR3 is 14 residues long. Germline-derived CDR1 and CDR2 are MDHEN and SYDVKM. Trimming took off 3 bases at V and 4 bases at J, with 12 bases between the two ends. The CDR3 protein is CASSFGGGSYGYTF. The CDR3 DNA reads as TGTGCCAGCAGTTTCGGCGGGGGATCCTATGGCTACACCTTC.

CDR3 amino acids: CAWSPTGRKGRTEAFF. The CDR3 bases are TGTGCCTGGAGTCCGACAGGACGGAAGGGCCGGACTGAAGCTTTCTTT. This chain links TRBV30 with TRBJ1-1; maybe TRBD1 (6 bases). The germline V gene has CDR1 GTSNPN and CDR2 SVGIG (reference sequence). Trimming took 2 bases from V and 5 from J, leaving 21 bases between them. This CDR3 has 16 amino acids.

This chain connects TRBV7-9 to TRBJ2-2; the D gene is possibly TRBD2 (6 bases). From germline, CDR1 is SEHNR and CDR2 FQNEAQ (reference sequence). Trimming stripped 2 bases from V and 3 bases from J, with 10 bases between. The CDR3 contains 15 residues. CDR3 DNA sequence: TGTGCCAGCAGCTTATTAGCGGCTGACACCGGGGAGCTGTTTTTT. As protein: CASSLLAADTGELFF.